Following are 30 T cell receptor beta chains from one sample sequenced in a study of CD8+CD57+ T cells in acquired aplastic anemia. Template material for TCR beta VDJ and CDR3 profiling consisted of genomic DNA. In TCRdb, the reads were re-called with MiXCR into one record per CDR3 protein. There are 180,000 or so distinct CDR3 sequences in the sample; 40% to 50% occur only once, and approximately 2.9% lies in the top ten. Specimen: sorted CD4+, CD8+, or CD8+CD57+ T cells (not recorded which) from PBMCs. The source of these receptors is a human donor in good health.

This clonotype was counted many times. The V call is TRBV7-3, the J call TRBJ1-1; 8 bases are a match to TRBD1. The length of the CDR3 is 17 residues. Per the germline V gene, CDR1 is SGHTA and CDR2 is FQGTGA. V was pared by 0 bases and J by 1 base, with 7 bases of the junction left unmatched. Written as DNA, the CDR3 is TGTGCCAGCAGCTTAACGGGGGCGACAGGGGCGAACACTGAAGCTTTCTTT. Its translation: CASSLTGATGANTEAFF.

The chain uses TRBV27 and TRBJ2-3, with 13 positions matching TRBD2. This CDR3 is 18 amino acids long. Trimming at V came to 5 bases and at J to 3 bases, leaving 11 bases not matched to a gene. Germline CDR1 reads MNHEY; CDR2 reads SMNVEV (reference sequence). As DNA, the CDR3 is TGTGCCAGCAGTCCCACACCACCGACTAGCGGGAGGACAGATACGCAGTATTTT. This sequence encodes CASSPTPPTSGRTDTQYF.

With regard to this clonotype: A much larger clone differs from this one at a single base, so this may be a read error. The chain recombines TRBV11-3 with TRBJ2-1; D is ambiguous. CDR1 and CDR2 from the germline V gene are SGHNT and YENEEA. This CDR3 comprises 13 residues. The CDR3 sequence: CGSSSGWADEKFF. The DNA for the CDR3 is TGTGGCAGCAGCTCGGGTTGGGCGGACGAAAAGTTCTTC.

CDR3 amino acids: CASGQTNTGELFF. The CDR3 DNA follows: TGTGCCAGCGGACAGACAAACACCGGGGAGCTGTTTTTT. V and J are TRBV2 and TRBJ2-2; tentatively, D is TRBD1 (6 bases). The germline gives CDR1 SNHLY, CDR2 FYNNEI. Trimming shortened V by 8 bases and J by 2 bases, and 9 bases separated the two germline ends. This CDR3 is built from 13 residues.

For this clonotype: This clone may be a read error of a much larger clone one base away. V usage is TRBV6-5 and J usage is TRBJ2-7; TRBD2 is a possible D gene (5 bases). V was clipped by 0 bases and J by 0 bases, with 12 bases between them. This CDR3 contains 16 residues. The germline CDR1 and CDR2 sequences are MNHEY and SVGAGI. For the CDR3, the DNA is TGTGCCAGCAGTTACTCGGCGACTACCGACTCCTACGAGCAGTACTTC. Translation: CASSYSATTDSYEQYF.

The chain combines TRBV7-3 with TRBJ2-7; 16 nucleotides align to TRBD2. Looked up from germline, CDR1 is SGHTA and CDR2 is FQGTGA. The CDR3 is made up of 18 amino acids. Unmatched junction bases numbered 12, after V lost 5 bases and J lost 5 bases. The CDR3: CASSLRGLAGGPYHEQYF. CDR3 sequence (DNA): TGTGCCAGCAGCCTAAGGGGACTAGCGGGAGGGCCTTACCACGAGCAGTACTTC.

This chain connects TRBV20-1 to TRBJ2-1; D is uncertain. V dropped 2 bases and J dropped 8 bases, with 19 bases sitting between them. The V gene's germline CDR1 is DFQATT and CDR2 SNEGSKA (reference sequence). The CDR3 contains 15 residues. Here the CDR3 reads CSARHSQARLYEQFF. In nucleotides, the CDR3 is TGCAGTGCTAGACACTCGCAGGCTCGCCTCTATGAGCAGTTCTTC.

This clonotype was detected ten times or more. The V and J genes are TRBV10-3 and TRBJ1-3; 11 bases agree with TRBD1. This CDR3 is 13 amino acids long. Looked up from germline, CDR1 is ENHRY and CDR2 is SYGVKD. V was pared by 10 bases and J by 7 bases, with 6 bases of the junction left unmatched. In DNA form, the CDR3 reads TGTGCCACAGGACAGGGGGCCAAGAACACCATATATTTT. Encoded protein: CATGQGAKNTIYF.

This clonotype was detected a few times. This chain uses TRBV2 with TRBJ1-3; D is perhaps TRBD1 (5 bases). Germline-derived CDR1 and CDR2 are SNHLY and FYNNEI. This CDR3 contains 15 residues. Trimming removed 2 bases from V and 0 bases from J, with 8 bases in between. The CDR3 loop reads CASSENGGSGNTIYF. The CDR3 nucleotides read TGTGCCAGCAGTGAAAATGGGGGCTCTGGAAACACCATATATTTT.

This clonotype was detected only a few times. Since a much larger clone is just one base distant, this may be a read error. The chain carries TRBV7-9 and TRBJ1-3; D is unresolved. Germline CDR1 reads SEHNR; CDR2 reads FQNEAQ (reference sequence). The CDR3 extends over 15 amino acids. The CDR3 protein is CASSLVEGPGNTTYF. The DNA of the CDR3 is TGTGCCAGCAGCTTAGTGGAAGGGCCTGGAAACACCACATATTTT.

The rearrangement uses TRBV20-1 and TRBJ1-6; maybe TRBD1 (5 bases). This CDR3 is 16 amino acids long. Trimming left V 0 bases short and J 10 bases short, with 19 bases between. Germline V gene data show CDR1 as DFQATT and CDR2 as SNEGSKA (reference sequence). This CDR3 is CSAREGPTVTMSPLHF. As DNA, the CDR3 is TGCAGTGCTAGAGAGGGGCCGACGGTTACCATGTCACCCCTCCACTTT.

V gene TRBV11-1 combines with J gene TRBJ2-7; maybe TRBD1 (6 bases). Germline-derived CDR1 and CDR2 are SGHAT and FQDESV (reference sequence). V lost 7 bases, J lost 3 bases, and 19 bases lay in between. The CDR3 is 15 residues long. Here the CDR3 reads CASTPGVGFRYEQYF. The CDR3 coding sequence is TGTGCCAGCACCCCAGGGGTGGGCTTCCGCTACGAGCAGTACTTC.

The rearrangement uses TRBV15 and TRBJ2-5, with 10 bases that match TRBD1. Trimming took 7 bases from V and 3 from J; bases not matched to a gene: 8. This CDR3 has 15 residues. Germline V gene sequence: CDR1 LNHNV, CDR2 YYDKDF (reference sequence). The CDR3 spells CATTKTGTGEETQYF. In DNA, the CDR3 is TGTGCCACCACCAAAACCGGGACAGGGGAAGAGACCCAGTACTTC.

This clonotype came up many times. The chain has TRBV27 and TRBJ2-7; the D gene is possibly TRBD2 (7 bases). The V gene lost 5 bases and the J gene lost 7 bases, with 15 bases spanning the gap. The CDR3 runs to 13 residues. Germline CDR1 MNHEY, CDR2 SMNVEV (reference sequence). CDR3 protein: CASSPTGRVEQYF. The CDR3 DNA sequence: TGTGCCAGCAGTCCTACAGGGAGGGTGGAGCAGTACTTC.

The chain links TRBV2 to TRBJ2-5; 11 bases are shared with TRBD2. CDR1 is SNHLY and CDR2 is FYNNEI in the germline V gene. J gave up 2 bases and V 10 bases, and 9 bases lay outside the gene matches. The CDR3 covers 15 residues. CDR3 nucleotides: TGTGCCATCCTGGGGGTAGCGGGAGGGCAAGAGACCCAGTACTTC. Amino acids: CAILGVAGGQETQYF.

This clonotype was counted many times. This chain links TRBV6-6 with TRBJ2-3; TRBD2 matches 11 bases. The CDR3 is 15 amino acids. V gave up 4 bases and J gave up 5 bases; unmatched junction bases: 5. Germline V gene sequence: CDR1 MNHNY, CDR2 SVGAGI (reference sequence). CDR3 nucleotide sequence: TGTGCCAGCAGTTCTAGCGGGGGGCATCGAGATACGCAGTATTTT. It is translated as CASSSSGGHRDTQYF.

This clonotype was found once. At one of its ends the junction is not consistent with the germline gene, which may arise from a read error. As DNA, the CDR3 is TGCGCCAGCAGCTTACGGCGGGCTGCGAACACCGGGGAGCTGTTTTTT. Translating gives CASSLRRAANTGELFF. V usage is TRBV7-6 and J usage is TRBJ2-2; perhaps TRBD2 as D (5 bases). The CDR3 contains 16 residues. Germline lookup yields CDR1 SGHVS and CDR2 FNYEAQ.

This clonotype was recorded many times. The CDR3 region has the DNA TGCAGTGCTAGAGATTCTTCTAGAACCTACGAGCAGTACTTC. Protein sequence: CSARDSSRTYEQYF. The genes are TRBV20-1 and TRBJ2-7; no clear D gene. The CDR3 loop spans 14 amino acids. The germline V and J ends were trimmed by 0 bases and 2 bases, with 11 bases remaining between them. Germline CDR1 and CDR2: DFQATT and SNEGSKA (reference sequence).

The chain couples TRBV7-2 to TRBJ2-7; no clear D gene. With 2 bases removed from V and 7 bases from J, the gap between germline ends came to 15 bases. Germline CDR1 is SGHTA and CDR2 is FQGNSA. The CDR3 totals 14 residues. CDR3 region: CASSLRRRAGEQYF. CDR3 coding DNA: TGTGCCAGCAGCTTAAGGCGGCGCGCAGGAGAGCAGTACTTC.

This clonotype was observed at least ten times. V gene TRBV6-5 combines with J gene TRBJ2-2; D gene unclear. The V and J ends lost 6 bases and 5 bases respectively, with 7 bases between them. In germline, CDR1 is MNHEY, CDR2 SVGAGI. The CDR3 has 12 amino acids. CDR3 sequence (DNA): TGTGCCAGCAGGAGGAATACCGGGGAGCTGTTTTTT. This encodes CASRRNTGELFF.

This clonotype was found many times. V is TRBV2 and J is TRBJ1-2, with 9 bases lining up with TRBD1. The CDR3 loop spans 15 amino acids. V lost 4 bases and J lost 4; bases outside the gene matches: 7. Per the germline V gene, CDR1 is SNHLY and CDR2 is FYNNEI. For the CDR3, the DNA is TGTGCCAGCAGTGCGACAGGGGGGATCGGCTATGGCTACACCTTC. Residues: CASSATGGIGYGYTF.

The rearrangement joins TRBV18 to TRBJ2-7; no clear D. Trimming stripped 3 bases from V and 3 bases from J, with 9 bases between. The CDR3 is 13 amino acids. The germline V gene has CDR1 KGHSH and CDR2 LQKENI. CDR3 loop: CASSPNSNYEQYF. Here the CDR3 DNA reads TGTGCCAGCTCACCCAATAGCAACTACGAGCAGTACTTC.

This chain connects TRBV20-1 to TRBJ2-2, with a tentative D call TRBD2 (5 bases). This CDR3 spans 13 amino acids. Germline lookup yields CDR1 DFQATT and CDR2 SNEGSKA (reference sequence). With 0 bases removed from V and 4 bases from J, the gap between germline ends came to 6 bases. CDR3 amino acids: CSARETSTGELFF. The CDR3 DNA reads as TGCAGTGCTAGAGAAACTAGCACCGGGGAGCTGTTTTTT.

CDR3 region: CASMQGPREAFF. In nucleotides, the CDR3 is TGTGCCAGCATGCAGGGACCGCGTGAAGCTTTCTTT. This rearrangement joins TRBV6-1 to TRBJ1-1, with D possibly being TRBD1 (5 bases). Trimming stripped 7 bases from V and 7 bases from J, with 13 bases between. The CDR3 contains 12 residues. Germline-derived CDR1 and CDR2 are MNHNS and SASEGT.

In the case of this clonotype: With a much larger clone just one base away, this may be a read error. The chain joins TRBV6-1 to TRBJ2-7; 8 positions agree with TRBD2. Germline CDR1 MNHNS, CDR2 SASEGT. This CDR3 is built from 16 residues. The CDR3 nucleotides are TGTGCCAGCAGTGCATTTAGCGGGACCAAGTCCTACGAGCAGCACTTC. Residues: CASSAFSGTKSYEQHF.

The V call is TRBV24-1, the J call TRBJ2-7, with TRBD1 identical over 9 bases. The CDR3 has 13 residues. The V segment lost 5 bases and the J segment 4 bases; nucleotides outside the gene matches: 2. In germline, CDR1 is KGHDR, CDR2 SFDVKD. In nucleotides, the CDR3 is TGTGCCACCAGTGTAGGGACAGGGTACGAGCAGTACTTC. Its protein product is CATSVGTGYEQYF.

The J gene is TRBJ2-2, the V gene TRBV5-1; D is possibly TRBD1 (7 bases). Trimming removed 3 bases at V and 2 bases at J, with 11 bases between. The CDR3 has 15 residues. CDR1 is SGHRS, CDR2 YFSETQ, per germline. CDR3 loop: CASSYGGGNTGELFF. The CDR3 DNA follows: TGCGCCAGCAGCTACGGAGGGGGCAACACCGGGGAGCTGTTTTTT. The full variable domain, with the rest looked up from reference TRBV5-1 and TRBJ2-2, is KAGVTQTPRYLIKTRGQQVTLSCSPISGHRSVSWYQQTPGQGLQFLFEYFSETQRNKGNFPGRFSGRQFSNSRSEMNVSTLELGDSALYLCASSYGGGNTGELFFGEGSRLTVL.

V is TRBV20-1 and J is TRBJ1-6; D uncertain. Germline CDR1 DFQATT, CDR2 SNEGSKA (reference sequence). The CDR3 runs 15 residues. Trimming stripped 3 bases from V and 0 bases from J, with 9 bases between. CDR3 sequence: CSASDGSSYNSPLHF. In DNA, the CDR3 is TGCAGTGCTAGTGACGGGAGCTCCTATAATTCACCCCTCCACTTT.

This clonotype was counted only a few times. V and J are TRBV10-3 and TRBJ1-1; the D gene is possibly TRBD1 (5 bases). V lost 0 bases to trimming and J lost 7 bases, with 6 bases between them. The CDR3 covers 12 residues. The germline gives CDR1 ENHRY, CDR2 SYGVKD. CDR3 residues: CAISESRGEAFF. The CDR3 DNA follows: TGTGCCATCAGTGAGTCGAGGGGTGAAGCTTTCTTT.

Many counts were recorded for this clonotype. The CDR3 sequence is CASSASLVEQFF. In DNA, the CDR3 is TGTGCCAGCAGCGCGTCACTGGTTGAGCAGTTCTTC. This chain links TRBV7-2 with TRBJ2-1; no clear D. Deletions cut 5 bases from V and 9 bases from J, with 11 bases between. Looked up from germline, CDR1 is SGHTA and CDR2 is FQGNSA. CDR3 length equals 12 residues.